Given below is one TCR beta chain in context. Its cognate antigen is unknown. The data were taken from a study of vaccination effects on CD4 cells after COVID-19. CDR1 is MGHRA and CDR2 is YSYEKL in the germline V gene. There are 15 residues in the CDR3. Trimming removed 4 bases from V and 9 bases from J; junction bases left unmatched: 11. The table came from immunoSEQ multiplex PCR; TCRdb's copy has only in-frame clones and leaves some out. Among 20,000 to 25,000 clones, about 68% were seen once, and the ten largest hold roughly 19%. The ViraFEST assay expanded antigen-specific CD4+ T cells with viral peptide pools before sequencing. The culture ran for approximately 10 days, and then CD4+ T cells were isolated. Having tested negative for nucleocapsid antibodies, the vaccine recipients showed no prior SARS-CoV-2 infection.

This receptor was obtained from a human donor who received a COVID-19 vaccine. Specimen: CD4+ T cells from PBMCs cultured with HCoV-NL63 spike peptides, collected before COVID-19 vaccination. The chain has TRBV4-1 and TRBJ2-1; 8 bases are shared with TRBD1. CDR3 DNA: TGCGCCAGCAGCCTCCAAGAGGCAGGGGGCGGTGAGCAGTTCTTC. This encodes CASSLQEAGGGEQFF.